This T cell receptor (beta chain) was documented in a study of shared clonotypes between healthy human individuals (dated by TCRdb to about 2020). Notes on the research overall: The cohort comprised a couple of women and a few men aged 18 to 49 years. For each donor, three plates each were used for CD4 naive and CD4 memory, two plates were used for CD8 naive, and one plate was used for CD8 memory. The study deeply sequenced blood TCR repertoires of five healthy adults to estimate repertoire size and the extent of clonotype sharing between individuals. To increase sequencing depth and limit assay-specific biases, TCR repertoire library preparation and sequencing were carried out by different laboratories using diverse techniques. Per donor, leukapheresis produced somewhere between about 0.94 and 8.9 billion PBMCs.

CD8 naive samples were CD45RO-negative cells positively selected for CCR7, giving a CD45RA+CCR7+ population that excluded TemRA cells. Donors were healthy HIV-negative adults with no recently reported acute infections or vaccinations. Every donor was a Caucasian adult residing in Nashville, Tennessee, USA. Blood was collected by leukapheresis, and PBMCs were isolated by Ficoll-Histopaque density gradient centrifugation and then cryopreserved in liquid nitrogen vapor phase. Analytical flow cytometry was used to check the purity and quantity of each magnetically sorted T cell population. From each sorted fraction, genomic DNA was isolated and quantified by UV absorbance on a Nanodrop 2000c. Of note for this clone: What this receptor recognizes is not known. Base qualities are missing; no much larger clone stands one base away.

Paper-wide results and their limitations: Naive subsets generally had larger estimated clonotype richness than memory subsets did. Sampling was limited to blood, and TCR repertoires in tissue likely differ from TCR repertoires in blood. Sharing across several donors was observed for about 5% of naive CD4, about 3.2% of naive CD8, around 2.5% of memory CD4, and about 0.4% of memory CD8 clonotypes. Because the study included a small number of donors, the genetic and exposure-history diversity represented was limited. Pairwise subsampling led to the expectation that sequencing depth would affect the degree of clonotype sharing among donors. Compared with non-shared clonotypes, clonotypes shared by all four sorted-subset donors had higher generation probabilities. Even with the large sequencing depth, rarefaction of the sorted-subset datasets indicated that sequencing was incomplete.

Using the deep immunoSEQ assay, TCR CDR3 regions were amplified from genomic DNA by multiplex PCR. Genomic DNA extracted from each cell subset was distributed evenly over all wells of several immunoSEQ 96-well plates, and each plate served as one replicate. Each replicate PCR for sorted subsets received 200 ng genomic DNA, equal to 28,000 or so T cell genomes. Purified libraries were quantified with a Qubit 3.0 fluorometer, sized on a Bioanalyzer 2100, and re-quantified with the KAPA Library Quantification kit. Every immunoSEQ 96-well plate was sequenced on a dedicated single-read 150-cycle Illumina NextSeq 550 flow cell. The paper's data handling went like this. Because the immunoSEQ output held only junctional sequences and lacked quality scores, the filtering could not match the filtering applied to full-length reads. To assign V/J genes and CDR3, sequences were annotated using PyIR, a Python wrapper for IgBLAST v1.9, with IMGT germline references. Reads were filtered out if the reads had weak V/J assignments (E-value above 1e-6), no CDR3, stop codons, out-of-frame junctions, or ambiguous translated residues. V3J clonotypes were defined as sequences sharing an identical inferred V gene, J gene, and CDR3 amino acid sequence. Percentage overlap between repertoires was calculated by dividing the number of shared unique clonotypes by the size of the smaller repertoire. RTK rarefaction, the Chao1 estimator, and Recon v2.1 estimates of unobserved clonotypes were used to assess repertoire richness. For all TCRbeta clonotypes obtained by the gDNA method from a few donors, generation probabilities were computed with OLGA. TCRdb carries this immuneACCESS record with in-frame sequences only. Its versions omit some clonotypes, under half of them owing to an unresolved V gene in the studies checked, with the rest unexplained. V and J calls and clone size follow that table, whereas D and trimming were derived from the DNA. Here the sample has about 2.1 million clones; about 93% occur a single time. More than 1.5% of the sample rests with the top ten.

CDR1 is given as MNHEY and CDR2 as SVGAGI, both from the germline V gene. V loses 2 bases of germline sequence and J loses 4 bases, and the interval between the two ends is 12 bases. Inclusive of the bounding cysteine and phenylalanine, the CDR3 is 15 residues long. Of all the DNA, just the CDR3 is kept, 45 bases in frame from base 1. The V and J segments used are TRBV6-5 and TRBJ2-1, and possibly TRBD1, on 6 matching bases. This TCR came from a young man in good health. Some clones in this sample may be carry-over from other donors' samples. Sequenced material: naive CD8+ T cells from PBMCs. Taken with the paper, the label for cell subset or site translates to: CD45RA+CCR7+. The CDR3 in this case is CASSYGPGAYNEQFF. The nucleotides read TGTGCCAGCAGTTACGGGCCAGGGGCGTACAATGAGCAGTTCTTC.